This is a list of T cell receptor beta chains from one sample in a study of cytotoxic CD8 clonotypes in ibrutinib-treated CLL. Generated by immunoSEQ multiplex PCR, the TCRdb table keeps only in-frame clones and is missing some. Found here are about 12,000 clones, 81% of them singletons; the top ten hold around 21%. The sequencing used PBMCs, collected at disease progression, from a patient treated with ibrutinib. These receptors were taken from a human donor with chronic lymphocytic leukemia. CDR3s leave out the opening cysteine and the closing phenylalanine or tryptophan. The order of the fields is V gene, clone size, J gene, CDR3 protein. The size entry is marked missing in some rows and otherwise reads once, few, many or a size class.

>TRBV7-9|-|TRBJ1-1
ASGEATEAF
>TRBV7-9|-|TRBJ1-5
ASSLGGLNQPQH
>TRBV6-5|once|TRBJ1-1
ASSPLEGGKTEAF
>TRBV15|-|TRBJ2-1
ATGWVGAYNEQF
>TRBV7-6|medium-sized|TRBJ2-7
ASSSLAGRERRQY
>TRBV29-1|once|TRBJ2-3
SVGALGRRQVLYTQY
>TRBV27|-|TRBJ2-1
ASSLLGQGNEQF
>TRBV7-9|-|TRBJ2-7
ASSLVGPLYEQY
>TRBV9|-|TRBJ2-2
ASSVEVVTSDTGELF
>TRBV14|once|TRBJ2-2
ASSQLFNSPTGELF
>TRBV6-1|-|TRBJ1-3
ASSAGQGHSGNTIY
>TRBV7-2|once|TRBJ1-2
ASSRDYGGYT
>TRBV11-3|-|TRBJ2-7
ASSFGGEGYEQY
>TRBV7-9|-|TRBJ1-4
ASSSREKLF
>TRBV29-1|once|TRBJ1-1
SVEEGGTEAF
>TRBV28|-|TRBJ1-1
ASKWTGQAF
>TRBV28|once|TRBJ2-4
ASSSPSSGTKNIQY
>TRBV4-1|-|TRBJ2-5
ASSLSGLAGVPETQY
>TRBV5-1|-|TRBJ2-3
ASSLAVLAGTDTQY
>TRBV7-9|few|TRBJ1-3
ASSSGQGGISGNTIY
>TRBV7-8|-|TRBJ2-3
ASSPGAGEDTQY
>TRBV10-2|-|TRBJ2-3
ASSESFETGGTDTQY
>TRBV6-1|-|TRBJ2-7
ASSGTGDAYEQY
>TRBV19|medium-sized|TRBJ1-2
ASMGASYT
>TRBV28|-|TRBJ2-1
ASSSRRGRNEQF
>TRBV9|-|TRBJ2-4
ASSVAGETVNIQY
>TRBV10-1|-|TRBJ2-3
ASSADTLGDTQY
>TRBV10-3|-|TRBJ2-3
ASRPQEVDTQY
>TRBV4-1|-|TRBJ2-1
ASSPAGLERNEQF
>TRBV30|medium-sized|TRBJ1-2
AWSEDAGNYGYT
>TRBV7-2|-|TRBJ2-3
ASSLVRTDTQY
>TRBV19|once|TRBJ2-7
ASSPRTSGSASSYEQY
>TRBV27|-|TRBJ2-6
ASSLRGASGANVLT
>TRBV7-8|-|TRBJ2-1
ASSSEIEAYNEQF
>TRBV29-1|-|-
SARGTSTSYEQY
>TRBV27|-|TRBJ2-7
ASSLAPVSSYEQY
>TRBV6-1|-|TRBJ2-6
ASSEQGSGANVLT
>TRBV10-3|few|TRBJ1-2
AMGTAVSYT
>TRBV12-5|-|TRBJ2-1
ASALATSGNEQF
>TRBV21-1|-|TRBJ2-7
ASSKCSLAAYEQY
>TRBV6-4|-|TRBJ1-5
ASRENTGSNQPQH